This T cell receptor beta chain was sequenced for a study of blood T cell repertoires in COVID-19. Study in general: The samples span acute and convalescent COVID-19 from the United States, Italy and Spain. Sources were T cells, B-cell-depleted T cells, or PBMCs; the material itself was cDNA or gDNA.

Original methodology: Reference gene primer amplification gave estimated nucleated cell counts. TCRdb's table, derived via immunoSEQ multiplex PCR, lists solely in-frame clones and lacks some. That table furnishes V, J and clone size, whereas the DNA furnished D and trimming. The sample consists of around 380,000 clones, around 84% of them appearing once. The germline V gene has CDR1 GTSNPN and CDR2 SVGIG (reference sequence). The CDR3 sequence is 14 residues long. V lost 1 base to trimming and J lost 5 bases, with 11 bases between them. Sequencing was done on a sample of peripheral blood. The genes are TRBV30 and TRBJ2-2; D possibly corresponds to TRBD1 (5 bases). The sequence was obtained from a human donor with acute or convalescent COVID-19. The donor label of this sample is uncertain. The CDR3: CAWSGGAVTGELFF. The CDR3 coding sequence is TGTGCCTGGAGTGGGGGCGCCGTAACCGGGGAGCTGTTTTTT.